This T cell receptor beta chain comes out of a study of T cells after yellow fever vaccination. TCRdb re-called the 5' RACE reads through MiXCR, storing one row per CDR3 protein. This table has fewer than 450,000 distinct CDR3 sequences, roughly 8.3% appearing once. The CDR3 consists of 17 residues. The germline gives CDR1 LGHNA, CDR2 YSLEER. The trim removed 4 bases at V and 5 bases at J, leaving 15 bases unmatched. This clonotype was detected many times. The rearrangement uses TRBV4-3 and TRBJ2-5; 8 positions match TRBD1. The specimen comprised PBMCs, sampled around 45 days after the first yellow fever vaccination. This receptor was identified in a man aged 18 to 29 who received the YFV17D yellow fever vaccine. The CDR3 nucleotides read TGCGCCAGCAGCCCCCACCGGGCAGGGGGCAATTGGGAGACCCAGTACTTC. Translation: CASSPHRAGGNWETQYF.